The present entry profiles one TCR beta chain with its context. Its target is unknown. CDR1 and CDR2 from the germline V gene are SGHAT and FQNNGV. The V gene lost 1 base and the J gene lost 6 bases, with 13 bases spanning the gap. This CDR3 has 15 amino acids. Sequencing used immunoSEQ multiplex PCR; TCRdb keeps in-frame clones, though not all of them. Of under 650,000 clones detected, 90% to 97% appear once; the ten largest clones hold 0.055% to 0.075%. The entry originates in a study of shared clonotypes between healthy human individuals. Overall study results and limits: Clonotype sharing among donors was thought likely to change with sequencing depth.

The sequenced sample consisted of naive CD4+ T cells sorted from blood. This sample's subset: CD45RA+ positively selected. The receptor's source is a woman in her twenties or thirties in good health. This chain links TRBV11-2 with TRBJ2-1; D call uncertain. The CDR3 DNA follows: TGTGCCAGCAGCTTAGTTTCTAGTGTCGGCAATGAGCAGTTCTTC. Its protein is CASSLVSSVGNEQFF. Complete variable domain (other parts from reference TRBV11-2 and TRBJ2-1): EAGVAQSPRYKIIEKRQSVAFWCNPISGHATLYWYQQILGQGPKLLIQFQNNGVVDDSQLPKDRFSAERLKGVDSTLKIQPAKLEDSAVYLCASSLVSSVGNEQFFGPGTRLTVL.